The entry below gives a single T cell receptor beta chain sequence along with its context. Some 94,000 TCR templates underwent assay in every sample. Clones were read by immunoSEQ multiplex PCR, and TCRdb kept only the in-frame ones, dropping some. The sample yields tens of thousands of clones, under 98% seen once. This entry belongs to a study of siplizumab effects on memory and regulatory T cells. The V and J ends lost 2 bases and 4 bases, in that order; junction bases with no gene match: 10. CDR1 and CDR2 from the germline V gene are MNHNY and SVGAGI (reference sequence). The CDR3 spans 16 residues. Sequenced unstimulated subsets in a few donor pairs: CD4+ naive, CD4+ memory, CD8+ naive, CD8+ effector memory, CD8+ TEMRA.

The clonotype comes from a human donor in good health. The material sequenced was naive CD4+ T cells sorted from blood. The chain uses TRBV6-6 and TRBJ1-2; 7 bases agree with TRBD1. This chain's CDR3 is CASSYLTGAEGYGYTF. CDR3 DNA sequence: TGTGCCAGCAGTTACCTCACAGGGGCGGAAGGCTATGGCTACACCTTC.